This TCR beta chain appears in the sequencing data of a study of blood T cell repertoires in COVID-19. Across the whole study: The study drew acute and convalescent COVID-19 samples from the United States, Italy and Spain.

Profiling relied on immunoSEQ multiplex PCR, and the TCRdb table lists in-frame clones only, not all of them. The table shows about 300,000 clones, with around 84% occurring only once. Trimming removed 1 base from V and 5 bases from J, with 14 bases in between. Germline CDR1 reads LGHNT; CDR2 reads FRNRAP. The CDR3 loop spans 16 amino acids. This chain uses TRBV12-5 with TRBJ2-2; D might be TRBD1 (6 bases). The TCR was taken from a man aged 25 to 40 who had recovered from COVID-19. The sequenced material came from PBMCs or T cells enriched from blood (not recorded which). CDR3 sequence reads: CASGLDNRDITGELFF. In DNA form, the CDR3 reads TGTGCTAGTGGTTTGGACAACCGGGACATTACCGGGGAGCTGTTTTTT.